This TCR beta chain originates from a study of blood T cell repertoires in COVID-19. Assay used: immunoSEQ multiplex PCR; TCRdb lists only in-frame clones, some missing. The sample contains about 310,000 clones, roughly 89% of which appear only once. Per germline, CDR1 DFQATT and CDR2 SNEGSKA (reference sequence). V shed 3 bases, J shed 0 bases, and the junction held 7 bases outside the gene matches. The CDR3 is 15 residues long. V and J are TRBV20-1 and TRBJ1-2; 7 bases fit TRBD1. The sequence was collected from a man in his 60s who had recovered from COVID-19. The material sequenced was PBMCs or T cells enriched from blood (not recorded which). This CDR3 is CSASARDRANYGYTF. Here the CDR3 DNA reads TGCAGTGCTAGTGCCCGGGACAGAGCTAACTATGGCTACACCTTC.